This is a list of T cell receptor beta chains from one sample in a study of blood T cell repertoires in COVID-19. Produced via immunoSEQ multiplex PCR; TCRdb's table is partial and in-frame only. The sample holds some 450,000 clones, 85% to 90% seen once. The specimen sequenced was peripheral blood. All receptors derive from a young man with COVID-19, enrolled during active disease. Both conserved end residues are part of each CDR3. Fields, in order: CDR3 DNA, CDR3 protein, J gene, V gene, D gene, clone size. D genes are given only for firm matches. Clone size, where shown, is once, few, many, or a class for clones that have expanded.

CDR3 DNA: TGTGCCAGCAGCCAATACTCCCCGGGACAGGGACCCTACACCTTC
CDR3 protein: CASSQYSPGQGPYTF
J gene: TRBJ1-2
V gene: TRBV2
D gene: TRBD1
clone size: .

CDR3 DNA: TGTGCCAGCAGCCTGGGGACATCCAATGAGCAGTTCTTC
CDR3 protein: CASSLGTSNEQFF
J gene: TRBJ2-1
V gene: TRBV7-3
D gene: .
clone size: .

CDR3 DNA: TGTGCCACCCTCAAAATGACCGGAGGGGGCGCGGGCTCCTACAATGAGCAGTTCTTC
CDR3 protein: CATLKMTGGGAGSYNEQFF
J gene: TRBJ2-1
V gene: TRBV15
D gene: .
clone size: .

CDR3 DNA: TGTGCCAGCTCCCCGAACTATGGCTACACCTTC
CDR3 protein: CASSPNYGYTF
J gene: TRBJ1-2
V gene: TRBV19
D gene: .
clone size: .

CDR3 DNA: TGTGCCAGCAGCAACATGCCGGGCGAGCAGTACTTC
CDR3 protein: CASSNMPGEQYF
J gene: TRBJ2-7
V gene: TRBV3-1/TRBV3-2
D gene: .
clone size: .

CDR3 DNA: TGTGCCAGCAGTTACAGAGGGACAGGCTCGGGGCAGCCCCAGCATTTT
CDR3 protein: CASSYRGTGSGQPQHF
J gene: TRBJ1-5
V gene: TRBV2
D gene: TRBD1
clone size: .

CDR3 DNA: TGTGCCAGCAGCTTTTCTACTCAAGCGGGGGGCAATGAGCAGTTCTTC
CDR3 protein: CASSFSTQAGGNEQFF
J gene: TRBJ2-1
V gene: TRBV5-6
D gene: TRBD2
clone size: .

CDR3 DNA: TGTGCCAGCAGCGTAGGTTTGCGGGGGATGTTCTTT
CDR3 protein: CASSVGLRGMFF
J gene: TRBJ1-1
V gene: TRBV9
D gene: .
clone size: .

CDR3 DNA: TGTGCCATCAGGGACCACAGGGGAGGCAATCAGCCCCAGCATTTT
CDR3 protein: CAIRDHRGGNQPQHF
J gene: TRBJ1-5
V gene: TRBV10-3
D gene: TRBD1
clone size: .

CDR3 DNA: TGTGCCAGCAGCCCTGGGACTAGCGGGAGAGGGGACGAGCAGTACTTC
CDR3 protein: CASSPGTSGRGDEQYF
J gene: TRBJ2-7
V gene: TRBV13
D gene: TRBD2
clone size: .

CDR3 DNA: TGTGCCAGCAGCTTAAGAGACTTCCCCTACGAGCAGTACTTC
CDR3 protein: CASSLRDFPYEQYF
J gene: TRBJ2-7
V gene: TRBV7-2
D gene: .
clone size: .

CDR3 DNA: TGTGCCACCAGCAGAGACCTAAGACTAGCGGGGGTCAGCAATGAGCAGTTCTTC
CDR3 protein: CATSRDLRLAGVSNEQFF
J gene: TRBJ2-1
V gene: TRBV15
D gene: TRBD2
clone size: .

CDR3 DNA: TGTGCCAGCAGCTTAGGGGCAGGACAAGAGACCCAGTACTTC
CDR3 protein: CASSLGAGQETQYF
J gene: TRBJ2-5
V gene: TRBV7-2
D gene: .
clone size: .

CDR3 DNA: TGTGCCAGCAGCTTATATGCGGGGGGGGAAACAGATACGCAGTATTTT
CDR3 protein: CASSLYAGGETDTQYF
J gene: TRBJ2-3
V gene: TRBV7-9
D gene: TRBD2
clone size: .

CDR3 DNA: TGTGCCAGCAGCATGGGACAACTCTACGAGCAGTACTTC
CDR3 protein: CASSMGQLYEQYF
J gene: TRBJ2-7
V gene: TRBV6-2/TRBV6-3
D gene: .
clone size: .

CDR3 DNA: TGTGCCAGTAGTATTCGGGGGGCGGCTAATGAAAAACTGTTTTTT
CDR3 protein: CASSIRGAANEKLFF
J gene: TRBJ1-4
V gene: TRBV19
D gene: .
clone size: .

CDR3 DNA: TGTGCCAGCTCACCTGCTAGCGGGGGCTCCTACGAGCAGTACTTC
CDR3 protein: CASSPASGGSYEQYF
J gene: TRBJ2-7
V gene: TRBV18
D gene: TRBD2
clone size: .

CDR3 DNA: TGCGCCAGCAGCCCGGACAGGGGGTCTGCGGAGACCCAGTACTTC
CDR3 protein: CASSPDRGSAETQYF
J gene: TRBJ2-5
V gene: TRBV4-1
D gene: TRBD1
clone size: .

CDR3 DNA: TGCAGCGTCCTATCCATCTCTGGGGCCAACGTCCTGACTTTC
CDR3 protein: CSVLSISGANVLTF
J gene: TRBJ2-6
V gene: TRBV29-1
D gene: .
clone size: once

CDR3 DNA: TGTGCCAGCAGCCCCGACAGGGCGGACACTGAAGCTTTCTTT
CDR3 protein: CASSPDRADTEAFF
J gene: TRBJ1-1
V gene: TRBV5-6
D gene: TRBD1
clone size: .

CDR3 DNA: TGCGCCAGCAGCTTGGCCGCGGCCTATAATTCACCCCTCCACTTT
CDR3 protein: CASSLAAAYNSPLHF
J gene: TRBJ1-6
V gene: TRBV5-1
D gene: .
clone size: few

CDR3 DNA: TGTGCCAGCAGTTACTCCGGGGTGGAGAAACTGTTTTTT
CDR3 protein: CASSYSGVEKLFF
J gene: TRBJ1-4
V gene: TRBV6-5
D gene: .
clone size: .

CDR3 DNA: TGTGCCAGCAGTTGGACAGGGCTCGAGCAGTACTTC
CDR3 protein: CASSWTGLEQYF
J gene: TRBJ2-7
V gene: TRBV2
D gene: TRBD1
clone size: .

CDR3 DNA: TGTGCCAGCAGCCCGGGAGGAAACACCATATATTTT
CDR3 protein: CASSPGGNTIYF
J gene: TRBJ1-3
V gene: TRBV7-9
D gene: .
clone size: .

CDR3 DNA: TGTGCCAGCAGTTCCCCGGGACTCAGAGTGGGTCAGCCCCAGCATTTT
CDR3 protein: CASSSPGLRVGQPQHF
J gene: TRBJ1-5
V gene: TRBV28
D gene: .
clone size: .

CDR3 DNA: TGTGCCAGTAGAACCGGGAGGGGCACCGGGGAGCTGTTTTTT
CDR3 protein: CASRTGRGTGELFF
J gene: TRBJ2-2
V gene: TRBV19
D gene: TRBD2
clone size: .

CDR3 DNA: TGCAGTGCTAGTGGGTTAGCGGGGACTGAAGAGACCCAGTACTTC
CDR3 protein: CSASGLAGTEETQYF
J gene: TRBJ2-5
V gene: TRBV20-1
D gene: TRBD2
clone size: .

CDR3 DNA: TGTGCCAGCAGCTTCCGGGACAGGGACAATGAAAAACTGTTTTTT
CDR3 protein: CASSFRDRDNEKLFF
J gene: TRBJ1-4
V gene: TRBV5-4
D gene: TRBD1
clone size: .

CDR3 DNA: TGTGCTAGTGGACCGTCTGGAGGGCCCGGAAACACCATATATTTT
CDR3 protein: CASGPSGGPGNTIYF
J gene: TRBJ1-3
V gene: TRBV12-5
D gene: .
clone size: .

CDR3 DNA: TGCGCCAGCAGCTTGGACAGGGGCGCGGTGAACACTGAAGCTTTCTTT
CDR3 protein: CASSLDRGAVNTEAFF
J gene: TRBJ1-1
V gene: TRBV5-1
D gene: TRBD1
clone size: .

CDR3 DNA: TGCAGTGCTACTCGGGCAGATACGCAGTATTTT
CDR3 protein: CSATRADTQYF
J gene: TRBJ2-3
V gene: TRBV20-1
D gene: .
clone size: .

CDR3 DNA: TGCGCCAGCAGCCAAGTCCCCAGGGACAGTGGAAACACCATATATTTT
CDR3 protein: CASSQVPRDSGNTIYF
J gene: TRBJ1-3
V gene: TRBV4-1
D gene: TRBD1
clone size: .

CDR3 DNA: TGTGTCAGAAGCTTTGTGAGTTTGACAGATACGCAGTATTTT
CDR3 protein: CVRSFVSLTDTQYF
J gene: TRBJ2-3
V gene: TRBV7-5
D gene: .
clone size: .

CDR3 DNA: TGTGCCAGCGCACCAGACAGGGGGAGAAGAAGTTGGAAACTGTTTTTT
CDR3 protein: CASAPDRGRRSWKLFF
J gene: TRBJ1-4
V gene: TRBV2
D gene: TRBD1
clone size: .

CDR3 DNA: TGTGCCAGTAGTGGTCGGATGGGGCCCGGGGAGCTGTTTTTT
CDR3 protein: CASSGRMGPGELFF
J gene: TRBJ2-2
V gene: TRBV19
D gene: .
clone size: .

CDR3 DNA: TGTGCCAGCAGCTTATTACTAGCGGGAGGAGGCAATGAGCAGTTCTTC
CDR3 protein: CASSLLLAGGGNEQFF
J gene: TRBJ2-1
V gene: TRBV5-4
D gene: TRBD2
clone size: .

CDR3 DNA: TGTGCCAGCAGTTACTCGCAGGGAAGGGACGAGCAGTACTTC
CDR3 protein: CASSYSQGRDEQYF
J gene: TRBJ2-7
V gene: TRBV6-5
D gene: .
clone size: .

CDR3 DNA: TGTGCCAGCAGTTTATCTCTAGGACTAGCGGCCCACGAGCAGTACTTC
CDR3 protein: CASSLSLGLAAHEQYF
J gene: TRBJ2-7
V gene: TRBV28
D gene: TRBD2
clone size: .

CDR3 DNA: TGCGCCAGCAGCCAAGAGGGAGGACGGCCTAATCAGCCCCAGCATTTT
CDR3 protein: CASSQEGGRPNQPQHF
J gene: TRBJ1-5
V gene: TRBV4-1
D gene: .
clone size: once

CDR3 DNA: TGTGCCAGCAGCGAGCCCGGGACTAGCAATGGTGAGCAGTTCTTC
CDR3 protein: CASSEPGTSNGEQFF
J gene: TRBJ2-1
V gene: TRBV9
D gene: TRBD2
clone size: .

CDR3 DNA: TGTGCCAGCAGCCGCCTCCCCAGGCAAACTCCCCGATTTCACTACAATGAGCAGTTCTTC
CDR3 protein: CASSRLPRQTPRFHYNEQFF
J gene: TRBJ2-1
V gene: TRBV3-1/TRBV3-2
D gene: .
clone size: .

CDR3 DNA: TGTGCCAGTAGTATAGTACTAGCGGGAGGATGGGAGACCCAGTACTTC
CDR3 protein: CASSIVLAGGWETQYF
J gene: TRBJ2-5
V gene: TRBV19
D gene: TRBD2
clone size: .

CDR3 DNA: TGTGCCAGCAGCCTTTGGACTAGCGGGAGAGGAGCGACCGGGGAGCTGTTTTTT
CDR3 protein: CASSLWTSGRGATGELFF
J gene: TRBJ2-2
V gene: TRBV11-2
D gene: TRBD2
clone size: .

CDR3 DNA: TGTGCCAGCAGCTCAGACAGGGAGGAGAACACTGAAGCTTTCTTT
CDR3 protein: CASSSDREENTEAFF
J gene: TRBJ1-1
V gene: TRBV6-5
D gene: TRBD1
clone size: .

CDR3 DNA: TGTGCCAGCCAGGACAGTTACGAGCAGTACTTC
CDR3 protein: CASQDSYEQYF
J gene: TRBJ2-7
V gene: TRBV2
D gene: .
clone size: .

CDR3 DNA: TGTGCCAGCAGCTTAGTTATGGGACAGATGAGCCATGAGCAGTTCTTC
CDR3 protein: CASSLVMGQMSHEQFF
J gene: TRBJ2-1
V gene: TRBV7-9
D gene: TRBD1
clone size: .

CDR3 DNA: TGCAGCGTTATCTCTTTCAGGGGTTCTGTGGGATCAAGCACAGATACGCAGTATTTT
CDR3 protein: CSVISFRGSVGSSTDTQYF
J gene: TRBJ2-3
V gene: TRBV29-1
D gene: .
clone size: .

CDR3 DNA: TGTGCCAGCAGCTCCGGACTGTTACAGGGTTATAGCAATCAGCCCCAGCATTTT
CDR3 protein: CASSSGLLQGYSNQPQHF
J gene: TRBJ1-5
V gene: TRBV7-9
D gene: .
clone size: .

CDR3 DNA: TGTGCCTGGAGGGGGAGTTCACAAGAGACCCAGTACTTC
CDR3 protein: CAWRGSSQETQYF
J gene: TRBJ2-5
V gene: TRBV30
D gene: .
clone size: .

CDR3 DNA: TGTGCCAGCAGTGCTCTCTTGATGCGAGAGACCCAGTACTTC
CDR3 protein: CASSALLMRETQYF
J gene: TRBJ2-5
V gene: TRBV2
D gene: .
clone size: .

CDR3 DNA: TGTGCCAGGAGGGGGACAGAGACCGGGGAGCTGTTTTTT
CDR3 protein: CARRGTETGELFF
J gene: TRBJ2-2
V gene: TRBV2
D gene: TRBD1
clone size: .

CDR3 DNA: TGTGCCAGCAGCTTGACTAGCGGGAGGGCCCTTGAGCAGTTCTTC
CDR3 protein: CASSLTSGRALEQFF
J gene: TRBJ2-1
V gene: TRBV7-2
D gene: TRBD2
clone size: .

CDR3 DNA: TGTGCCAGCAGCTTGTGGCCAGATACGCAGTATTTT
CDR3 protein: CASSLWPDTQYF
J gene: TRBJ2-3
V gene: TRBV5-4
D gene: .
clone size: .

CDR3 DNA: TGTGCCAGCAAAGGGGTCAGCATCTATGGCTACACCTTC
CDR3 protein: CASKGVSIYGYTF
J gene: TRBJ1-2
V gene: TRBV2
D gene: .
clone size: .

CDR3 DNA: TGTGCCAGCAGCTCCGAGGCGGCCGATATTGGAGATTTT
CDR3 protein: CASSSEAADIGDF
J gene: TRBJ1-3
V gene: TRBV7-8
D gene: .
clone size: once